This TCR beta chain was sequenced for a study of CD8+ T cells in alopecia areata. Overall study: Patients in the study were on tofacitinib for 6 to 18 months, then off it for 6 months.

Treatment denoted: oral pan-JAK inhibitor, 5-10 mg twice daily. After removal of 6 bases from V and 8 bases from J, the junction contained 6 bases not matched to a gene. Germline V CDR1 and CDR2: MNHEY, SVGAGI. The CDR3 contains 13 residues. The sequencing template was cDNA reverse transcribed from extracted RNA. Profiling relied on immunoSEQ multiplex PCR, and the TCRdb table lists in-frame clones only, not all of them. Of about 150,000 clones in the sample, 50% to 65% were seen once. The material sequenced was CD8+ T cells sorted from blood, taken at week 4, from a patient treated with tofacitinib. V and J are TRBV6-5 and TRBJ1-2; 10 bases map to TRBD1. This receptor was taken from a human donor with alopecia areata. In DNA form, the CDR3 reads TGTGCCAGCAGAACCGGGACAGGGGCCGGCTACACCTTC. Protein: CASRTGTGAGYTF.